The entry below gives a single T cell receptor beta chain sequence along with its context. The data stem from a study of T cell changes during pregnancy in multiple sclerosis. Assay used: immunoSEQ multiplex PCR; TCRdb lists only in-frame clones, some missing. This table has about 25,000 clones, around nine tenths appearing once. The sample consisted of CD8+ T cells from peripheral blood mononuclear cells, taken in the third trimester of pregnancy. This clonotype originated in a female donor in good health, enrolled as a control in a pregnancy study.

The CDR3 DNA sequence: TGTGCCAGCAGCTCAGGGGTTGAGTATGGCTACACCTTC. Its translation is CASSSGVEYGYTF. The genes are TRBV13 and TRBJ1-2; D may be TRBD1 (6 bases). The CDR3 totals 13 residues. V lost 4 bases, J lost 5 bases, and 11 bases lay in between. Germline CDR1 PRHDT, CDR2 FYEKMQ (reference sequence).